A single sample is the source of the 2 T cell receptor beta chains below, sequenced in a study of T cell responses to AZD1222 COVID-19 vaccine. The data were produced by immunoSEQ multiplex PCR, yet TCRdb's version contains in-frame clones alone and is incomplete. The table includes more than 150,000 clones, 90% to 95% detected once. The sample consisted of peripheral blood, taken on day 0 of AZD1222 vaccination. These receptors came from an adult in good health.

This chain connects TRBV19 to TRBJ2-1; 12 bases fit TRBD2. With V trimmed by 2 bases and J by 6 bases, 14 bases remained unmatched. Germline loops: CDR1 LNHDA, CDR2 SQIVND (reference sequence). This CDR3 contains 19 residues. The chain's CDR3 is CASSINQFRTSGNGNEQFF. The CDR3 nucleotides are TGTGCCAGTAGTATAAATCAGTTTCGGACTAGCGGGAACGGCAATGAGCAGTTCTTC.

This chain links TRBV28 with TRBJ1-3; D possibly corresponds to TRBD1 (6 bases). Germline V CDR1 and CDR2: MDHEN, SYDVKM. V was clipped by 7 bases and J by 0 bases, with 16 bases between them. This CDR3 spans 16 amino acids. The CDR3 region is CASINGQSASGNTIYF. The CDR3 nucleotides are TGTGCCAGCATCAACGGACAGTCGGCCTCTGGAAACACCATATATTTT. The full variable domain, its missing parts supplied by reference TRBV28 and TRBJ1-3, is DVKVTQSSRYLVKRTGEKVFLECVQDMDHENMFWYRQDPGLGLRLIYFSYDVKMKEKGDIPEGYSVSREKKERFSLILESASTNQTSMYLCASINGQSASGNTIYFGEGSWLTVV.